This T cell receptor beta chain was observed in a study of tissue T cells after allogeneic stem cell transplantation. Study-level points and caveats: This small cohort was clinically heterogeneous, and sampling depth was a limitation.

A remark on this clone: The antigen remains unidentified.

The CDR3 covers 16 residues. Germline V CDR1 and CDR2: LGHNA, YNFKEQ. Trimming took 0 bases from V and 3 from J, leaving 12 bases between them. Sequencing of TCRbeta CDR3 at survey depth gave sequences and template counts. The protocol was immunoSEQ multiplex PCR, while the TCRdb copy is restricted to in-frame clones and leaves out a portion. This table has roughly 8,900 clones, approximately 59% appearing once. This specimen consisted of tissue from the ileum, obtained at autopsy. The TCR comes from a woman aged 18 to 55 with breast cancer. J is TRBJ2-1 and V is TRBV4-2; a possible D gene is TRBD2 (6 bases). The CDR3 here is CASSQDRGLVYNEQFF. The CDR3 nucleotides read TGTGCCAGCAGCCAAGATAGGGGACTGGTCTACAATGAGCAGTTCTTC.